Shown below are 9 T cell receptor beta chains from a single sample sequenced in a study of neurological immune-mediated disorders. This sample's time point: longitudinal time-point 1 (baseline). TCRdb fed the 5' RACE reads into MiXCR, producing one record per CDR3 protein. The data show about 49,000 distinct CDR3 sequences, about 9% seen once. Sequenced input: PBMCs. The receptors here all came from a woman aged 40-49 years in good health.

This clonotype was counted many times. CDR3 amino acids: CSARTVMNTEAFF. As DNA, the CDR3 is TGCAGTGCAAGGACAGTAATGAACACTGAAGCTTTCTTT. The chain uses TRBV20-1 and TRBJ1-1; D may be TRBD1 (6 bases). The CDR3 is 13 amino acids. The V gene's germline CDR1 is DFQATT and CDR2 SNEGSKA (reference sequence). The ends were cut back, 6 bases at V and 0 bases at J, with 11 bases in the middle.

The chain uses TRBV3-1 and TRBJ2-3; D may match TRBD1 or TRBD2 (6 bases each). The CDR3 covers 14 residues. From germline, CDR1 is LGHDT and CDR2 YNNKEL (reference sequence). V lost 4 bases and J 6 bases, leaving 14 bases between the germline ends. The chain's CDR3 is CASSPLQGGDTQYF. CDR3 in DNA: TGTGCCAGCAGCCCCCTGCAAGGGGGGGATACGCAGTATTTT.

This clonotype was detected many times. V is TRBV5-1 and J is TRBJ2-5; D may correspond to TRBD1 or TRBD2 (5 bases each). Germline CDR1 and CDR2: SGHRS and YFSETQ. The CDR3 is 13 residues long. V was clipped by 4 bases and J by 3 bases, with 10 bases between them. The CDR3 DNA reads TGCGCCAGCAGCGCAGGGACGGAAGAGACCCAGTACTTC. It is translated as CASSAGTEETQYF.

This clonotype was recorded at least ten times. V and J are TRBV16 and TRBJ1-2, with unresolved D. V lost 4 bases, J lost 6 bases, and 18 bases lay in between. Germline assignment: CDR1 KGHSY and CDR2 FQNENV. The CDR3 is 15 residues long. The CDR3 is CASSPPGSAVHGYTF. The CDR3 nucleotides read TGTGCCAGCAGCCCCCCGGGGTCTGCGGTCCATGGCTACACCTTC.

V is TRBV12-3 or TRBV12-4 and J is TRBJ1-5, with D tentatively TRBD1 (5 bases). The CDR3 is 16 residues long. With 8 bases removed from V and 2 bases from J, the gap between germline ends came to 19 bases. This CDR3 reads CASAITFRVRNQPQHF. CDR3 sequence (DNA): TGTGCCAGCGCCATCACTTTCAGGGTTCGCAATCAGCCCCAGCATTTT.

This clonotype occurred many times. CDR3 region: CASSPNNHNQPQHF. For the CDR3, the DNA is TGTGCCAGCTCACCTAATAATCACAATCAGCCCCAGCATTTT. This rearrangement joins TRBV18 to TRBJ1-5; D gene unclear. V lost 3 bases and J lost 3, with 9 bases in between. Germline V gene sequence: CDR1 KGHSH, CDR2 LQKENI. The CDR3 covers 14 residues. The variable domain in full, with the rest retrieved from reference TRBV18 and TRBJ1-5, is NAGVMQNPRHLVRRRGQEARLRCSPMKGHSHVYWYRQLPEEGLKFMVYLQKENIIDESGMPKERFSAEFPKEGPSILRIQQVVRGDSAAYFCASSPNNHNQPQHFGDGTRLSIL.

This clonotype showed up many times. The chain recombines TRBV2 with TRBJ2-7; D assignment may be TRBD1 or TRBD2 (5 bases each). This CDR3 comprises 15 residues. V was trimmed by 6 bases and J by 5 bases, leaving 20 bases between them. The germline CDR1 and CDR2 sequences are SNHLY and FYNNEI. The CDR3 DNA reads as TGTGCCAGCAGGCACCGATCGGGACCCGGGGACGAGCAGTACTTC. It encodes CASRHRSGPGDEQYF. The entire variable domain, with the rest obtained from reference TRBV2 and TRBJ2-7, is as follows: EPEVTQTPSHQVTQMGQEVILRCVPISNHLYFYWYRQILGQKVEFLVSFYNNEISEKSEIFDDQFSVERPDGSNFTLKIRSTKLEDSAMYFCASRHRSGPGDEQYFGPGTRLTVT.

Ten or more counts support this clonotype. This chain links TRBV12-3 or TRBV12-4 with TRBJ1-1; D is undetermined. This CDR3 contains 12 residues. V gave up 3 bases and J gave up 7 bases, with 9 bases separating them. This CDR3 reads CASSFGTHEAFF. In DNA form, the CDR3 reads TGTGCCAGCAGTTTCGGAACCCATGAAGCTTTCTTT.

This clonotype was seen a few times. The chain carries TRBV6-2 or TRBV6-3 and TRBJ1-1; tentative D call: TRBD1 (5 bases). CDR1 is MNHEY, CDR2 SVGEGT, per germline. V dropped 9 bases and J dropped 3 bases, with 14 bases sitting between them. This CDR3 region has 13 residues. CDR3 in DNA: TGTGCCAGTAAAGGGACGGCCGACACTGAAGCTTTCTTT. Translation gives CASKGTADTEAFF.